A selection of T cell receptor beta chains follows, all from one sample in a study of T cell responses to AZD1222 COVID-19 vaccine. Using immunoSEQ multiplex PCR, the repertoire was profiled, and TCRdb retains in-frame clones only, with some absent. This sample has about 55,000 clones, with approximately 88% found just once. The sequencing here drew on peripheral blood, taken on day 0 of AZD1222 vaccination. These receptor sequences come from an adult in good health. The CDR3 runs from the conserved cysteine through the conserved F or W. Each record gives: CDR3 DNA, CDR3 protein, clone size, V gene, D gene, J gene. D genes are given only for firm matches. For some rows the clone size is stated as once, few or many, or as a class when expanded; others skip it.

TGTGCCAGCAGCGTAGAACTAGCGGGAGTGTTCAATGAGCAGTTCTTC | CASSVELAGVFNEQFF | NA | TRBV9 | TRBD2 | TRBJ2-1
TGTGCCAGCAGCCAAGATACCGGGATAAATGAAAAACTGTTTTTT | CASSQDTGINEKLFF | NA | TRBV4-2 | NA | TRBJ1-4
TGCAGTGCGGTGTGGACTGAAGCTTTCTTT | CSAVWTEAFF | NA | TRBV20-1 | NA | TRBJ1-1
TGCGCCAGCAGCTTGGTAGGGGATAGCACAGATACGCAGTATTTT | CASSLVGDSTDTQYF | few | TRBV5-1 | NA | TRBJ2-3
TGTGCCAGCAGCTTGGGTAGCAAAGGGAACGAGCAGTACTTC | CASSLGSKGNEQYF | NA | TRBV5-4 | NA | TRBJ2-7
TGTGCCAGCATCGATGGGGTGAGGCAAGAGACCCAGTACTTC | CASIDGVRQETQYF | NA | TRBV7-9 | NA | TRBJ2-5
TGTGCCAGCAGCCGGACAGGGGGCCCTCGGACCTATGAAAAACTGTTTTTT | CASSRTGGPRTYEKLFF | NA | TRBV2 | TRBD1 | TRBJ1-4
TGCGCCAGCAGTGAAAACAGGCCGAACACTGAAGCTTTCTTT | CASSENRPNTEAFF | few | TRBV10-2 | NA | TRBJ1-1
TGTGCCAGCAGCCCAATCTTAGCGGGAGGGCCCTACAATGAGCAGTTCTTC | CASSPILAGGPYNEQFF | NA | TRBV7-6 | TRBD2 | TRBJ2-1
TGTGCCACCAGTGATGGGGGACTAGCGGATGCCTACAATGAGCAGTTCTTC | CATSDGGLADAYNEQFF | NA | TRBV24-1 | TRBD2 | TRBJ2-1
TGTGCCACCAGCTGGGGGGGTTCACCCCTCCACTTT | CATSWGGSPLHF | NA | TRBV15 | NA | TRBJ1-6
TGTGCCAGCAGTTGGGCTGGAAACACCATATATTTT | CASSWAGNTIYF | NA | TRBV7-2 | NA | TRBJ1-3
TGCAGCGTGGAGGGTCCTGAAGCTTTCTTT | CSVEGPEAFF | few | TRBV29-1 | NA | TRBJ1-1
TGTGCCAGCAGACTAGCGAGCACCGGGGAGCTGTTTTTT | CASRLASTGELFF | NA | TRBV11-3 | TRBD2 | TRBJ2-2
TGTGCCAGCAGCCTTGGGTCCTACAATGAGCAGTTCTTC | CASSLGSYNEQFF | NA | TRBV7-2 | NA | TRBJ2-1
TGCGCCAGCAGCCAAGTCCTAGCGGGATACACCGGGGAGCTGTTTTTT | CASSQVLAGYTGELFF | NA | TRBV4-1 | TRBD2 | TRBJ2-2
TGTGCCTCCAGGGAGAGCTCCTACGAGCAGTACTTC | CASRESSYEQYF | NA | TRBV11-3 | NA | TRBJ2-7
TGTGCCAGCGCCTTTCGGCGGGACAGGGGCCTCTCTGGAAACACCATATATTTT | CASAFRRDRGLSGNTIYF | NA | TRBV18 | TRBD1 | TRBJ1-3
TGTGCCAGCTCACCTGACATCGGAAACAGAGAAAAACTGTTTTTT | CASSPDIGNREKLFF | NA | TRBV18 | NA | TRBJ1-4
TGTGCCAGTGGGGGTTCGGGGGCTTTCTTT | CASGGSGAFF | once | TRBV6-6 | NA | TRBJ1-1
TGCGCCAGCAGCTTCTCGACAGTAATCAAAGAGACCCAGTACTTC | CASSFSTVIKETQYF | NA | TRBV5-1 | NA | TRBJ2-5
TGCGCCAGCAGCCAAGTGGCGGAGGCCTACGAGCAGTACTTC | CASSQVAEAYEQYF | NA | TRBV4-1 | NA | TRBJ2-7
TGTGCCAGCACCCGGCGGGGGACAACCGGGGAGCTGTTTTTT | CASTRRGTTGELFF | NA | TRBV6-4 | NA | TRBJ2-2
TGCAGCGTTGAGGGGACAGGAAACTATGGCTACACCTTC | CSVEGTGNYGYTF | NA | TRBV29-1 | TRBD1 | TRBJ1-2
TGTGCCAGCAGCCCAAGTAGGCCCTACACCTTC | CASSPSRPYTF | few | TRBV7-9 | NA | TRBJ1-2
TGTGCCAGCAGTCTCTCAAATAGCAATCAGCCCCAGCATTTT | CASSLSNSNQPQHF | NA | TRBV27 | NA | TRBJ1-5
TGTGCCAGCAGCTTAGGACAGGGGTACCAAGAGACCCAGTACTTC | CASSLGQGYQETQYF | NA | TRBV7-9 | TRBD1 | TRBJ2-5
TGTGCCAGCAGTTTATCGAGACTAGCGGATGAGCAGTACTTC | CASSLSRLADEQYF | few | TRBV27 | TRBD2 | TRBJ2-7
TGTGCCACCGGGACAGGGGACTACGAGCAGTACTTC | CATGTGDYEQYF | medium-sized | TRBV10-3 | TRBD1 | TRBJ2-7
TGTGCCAGCTCACCGACCCCTACTCTCCTAGCGGGAGGGTCCTACGAGCAGTACTTC | CASSPTPTLLAGGSYEQYF | few | TRBV18 | TRBD2 | TRBJ2-7
TGTGCCAGCAGCCCGGACAGGGGGTCCCACGAGCAGTACTTC | CASSPDRGSHEQYF | NA | TRBV7-9 | TRBD1 | TRBJ2-7
TGTGCCAGCAGCTACAGGGAAGTGGGAGGGCAGTTCTTC | CASSYREVGGQFF | NA | TRBV5-6 | NA | TRBJ2-1
TGTGCCAGCAGCGCCCAACCGGGAGAGATCCACGAGCAGTACTTC | CASSAQPGEIHEQYF | NA | TRBV3-1/TRBV3-2 | NA | TRBJ2-7
TGTGCCACACTTACCTACACCGGGGAGCTGTTTTTT | CATLTYTGELFF | once | TRBV6-5 | NA | TRBJ2-2
TGCGCCAGCAGCCAAGATCGAAAGACTAGCGGGAGGGAAGAGACCCAGTACTTC | CASSQDRKTSGREETQYF | NA | TRBV4-3 | TRBD2 | TRBJ2-5
TGTGCCAGCAGCTTAGGTAGCTATGGCTACACCTTC | CASSLGSYGYTF | NA | TRBV11-2 | NA | TRBJ1-2
TGTGCCAGCAGAGAATCGACAGGGTTCAACGAGCAGTACTTC | CASRESTGFNEQYF | NA | TRBV2 | TRBD1 | TRBJ2-7
TGTGCCAGCAGTGAACGGGGCGGGAGGGCCTACAATGAGCAGTTCTTC | CASSERGGRAYNEQFF | NA | TRBV2 | TRBD2 | TRBJ2-1
TGTGCCAGCAGCCCCGGGACATTTTCCTACGAGCAGTACTTC | CASSPGTFSYEQYF | NA | TRBV9 | NA | TRBJ2-7
TGTGCCAGCAGTGGAGGGTGGGGAAAAAGGTACGAGCAGTACTTC | CASSGGWGKRYEQYF | NA | TRBV2 | NA | TRBJ2-7
TGTGCCAGCAGCCCGCGACTAGCGGGAGACGCAGATACGCAGTATTTT | CASSPRLAGDADTQYF | NA | TRBV7-2 | TRBD2 | TRBJ2-3
TGTGCCAGCAGCCAAAAGTCGACAGGGCACACCGGGGAGCTGTTTTTT | CASSQKSTGHTGELFF | NA | TRBV7-3 | TRBD1 | TRBJ2-2
TGTGCCTGGAGTGTACAGGCAGGGACGACTGAAGCTTTCTTT | CAWSVQAGTTEAFF | once | TRBV30 | NA | TRBJ1-1
TGTGCCAGCAGTGGTGGAGGGATGAACACTGAAGCTTTCTTT | CASSGGGMNTEAFF | NA | TRBV2 | NA | TRBJ1-1
TGTGCCTGGAGGGCCAGGGAAAAACTGTTTTTT | CAWRAREKLFF | NA | TRBV30 | NA | TRBJ1-4
TGTGCCAGCAAGGGGAACACAGATACGCAGTATTTT | CASKGNTDTQYF | few | TRBV3-1/TRBV3-2 | NA | TRBJ2-3
TGTGCCAGCAGCTTAACCAACACCGGGGAGCTGTTTTTT | CASSLTNTGELFF | NA | TRBV11-2 | NA | TRBJ2-2